This passage covers 24 T cell receptor beta chains from one sample sequenced in a study of blood T cell repertoires in COVID-19. Measured with immunoSEQ multiplex PCR; TCRdb has only the in-frame clones, and not every one. The data show 80,000 to 95,000 clones, about 77% seen once. Source material: peripheral blood. All receptors come from a woman older than 75 with acute or convalescent COVID-19.

This sequence joins TRBV5-1 and TRBJ2-2; a weak D match, TRBD1 (5 bases). Deletions cut 0 bases from V and 5 bases from J, with 11 bases between. The CDR3 length is 15 residues. CDR1 and CDR2 (germline): SGHRS, YFSETQ. CDR3 amino acids: CASSLDRLETGELFF. The CDR3 DNA follows: TGCGCCAGCAGCTTGGACAGGCTCGAAACCGGGGAGCTGTTTTTT.

The chain uses TRBV13 and TRBJ2-2, with TRBD1 matching 7 bases. The germline V gene has CDR1 PRHDT and CDR2 FYEKMQ (reference sequence). J was trimmed by 3 bases and V by 10 bases; bases with no gene match: 11. CDR3 size: 15 residues. CDR3 loop: CATSSGQWDTGELFF. As DNA, the CDR3 is TGTGCCACCAGTTCGGGACAGTGGGACACCGGGGAGCTGTTTTTT.

The rearrangement uses TRBV28 and TRBJ1-1, with unresolved D. Trimming pared 2 bases from V and 5 bases from J, leaving 12 bases between. Germline V gene sequence: CDR1 MDHEN, CDR2 SYDVKM. The CDR3 loop spans 14 amino acids. CDR3 sequence: CASSLGRYRTEAFF. The CDR3, as DNA: TGTGCCAGCAGTTTAGGCAGGTACCGGACTGAAGCTTTCTTT.

This clone showed up just a few times. The rearrangement uses TRBV7-6 and TRBJ2-7; 10 positions agree with TRBD2. Germline V lookup: CDR1 SGHVS, CDR2 FNYEAQ. CDR3 length equals 15 residues. The V segment lost 2 bases and the J segment 4 bases; nucleotides outside the gene matches: 5. The CDR3 region is CASSLQAGGFYEQYF. For the CDR3, the DNA is TGTGCCAGCAGCTTACAAGCGGGGGGGTTTTACGAGCAGTACTTC.

This chain uses TRBV7-2 with TRBJ1-2; the match to TRBD1 covers 10 bases. This CDR3 region has 15 residues. V shed 4 bases and J 5 bases; nucleotides not matched to a gene: 7. In germline, CDR1 is SGHTA, CDR2 FQGNSA. DNA of the CDR3: TGTGCCAGCAGCTCTAGGACAGGGGGGGAATATGGCTACACCTTC. It specifies CASSSRTGGEYGYTF. Full variable domain (outside the CDR3, taken from reference TRBV7-2 and TRBJ1-2): GAGVSQSPSNKVTEKGKDVELRCDPISGHTALYWYRQSLGQGLEFLIYFQGNSAPDKSGLPSDRFSAERTGGSVSTLTIQRTQQEDSAVYLCASSSRTGGEYGYTFGSGTRLTVV.

V is TRBV7-2 and J is TRBJ1-6; a possible D gene is TRBD1 (5 bases). CDR1 and CDR2 from the germline V gene are SGHTA and FQGNSA. The CDR3 runs to 15 residues. V dropped 1 base and J dropped 6 bases, with 10 bases sitting between them. Here the CDR3 reads CASSLEQVPNSPLHF. In DNA form, the CDR3 reads TGTGCCAGCAGCTTAGAACAGGTCCCTAATTCACCCCTCCACTTT. Supplemented by reference TRBV7-2 and TRBJ1-6, the full variable domain reads GAGVSQSPSNKVTEKGKDVELRCDPISGHTALYWYRQSLGQGLEFLIYFQGNSAPDKSGLPSDRFSAERTGGSVSTLTIQRTQQEDSAVYLCASSLEQVPNSPLHFGNGTRLTVT.

The chain uses TRBV5-5 and TRBJ1-2; TRBD1 matches at 7 bases. The germline V gene has CDR1 SGHKS and CDR2 YYEKEE (reference sequence). The junction had 1 base not matched to a gene; V was cut back by 2 bases and J by 0 bases. CDR3 length: 14 residues. The CDR3 here is CASSLGQANYGYTF. CDR3 sequence (DNA): TGTGCCAGCAGCTTAGGACAGGCTAACTATGGCTACACCTTC.

This clone is a singleton in its sample. The rearrangement joins TRBV28 to TRBJ1-4; D remains ambiguous. CDR1 and CDR2 from the germline V gene are MDHEN and SYDVKM. V shed 11 bases and J shed 8 bases, with 18 bases lying between them. The CDR3 is made up of 13 amino acids. In DNA, the CDR3 is TGTGCCTCCAGTCCCCCCCTCGTAGAAAAACTGTTTTTT. Encoded protein: CASSPPLVEKLFF.

This clone was found a few times. V gene TRBV4-1 combines with J gene TRBJ2-3; 11 bases are shared with TRBD2. Trimming removed 6 bases from V and 1 base from J; junction bases left unmatched: 3. Germline-derived CDR1 and CDR2 are MGHRA and YSYEKL. The length of the CDR3 is 15 residues. CDR3 DNA sequence: TGCGCCAGCAGTCTAGCGGGGGGAGGCACAGATACGCAGTATTTT. Translated, it gives CASSLAGGGTDTQYF.

The rearrangement joins TRBV20-1 to TRBJ2-7; 9 bases map to TRBD1. The CDR3 is 11 residues long. Germline V lookup: CDR1 DFQATT, CDR2 SNEGSKA (reference sequence). This chain's CDR3 is CAGTGSYEQYF. The CDR3 coding sequence is TGCGCAGGGACAGGGTCTTACGAGCAGTACTTC.

The chain is built from TRBV12-3 or TRBV12-4 and TRBJ1-2; D uncertain. CDR3 length equals 13 residues. V gave up 3 bases and J gave up 4 bases, with 9 bases separating them. The CDR3 sequence is CASSFGGGYGYTF. In DNA, the CDR3 is TGTGCCAGCAGTTTCGGCGGTGGCTATGGCTACACCTTC.

This clone turned up a few times. CDR3 DNA: TGTGCCAGCAGCCTCGCAGGTTACCGTCTGGGTGGAAACACCATATATTTT. This codes for CASSLAGYRLGGNTIYF. The genes are TRBV5-4 and TRBJ1-3; no reliable D call. From germline, CDR1 is SGHNT and CDR2 YYREEE (reference sequence). The CDR3 loop spans 17 amino acids. V lost 4 bases and J 3 bases, leaving 20 bases between the germline ends.

This clone appeared a few times. The J gene is TRBJ1-5, the V gene TRBV4-2, with unresolved D. This CDR3 is built from 15 residues. The V end lost 0 bases, the J end lost 8 bases, and 14 bases lay between the germline ends. CDR1 LGHNA and CDR2 YNFKEQ come from the germline V gene. CDR3 coding DNA: TGTGCCAGCAGCCAAGATACCAGTCATCAGGAGCCCCAGCATTTT. It specifies CASSQDTSHQEPQHF.

The rearrangement links TRBV9 to TRBJ2-1; the match to TRBD1 covers 9 bases. This CDR3 is 15 amino acids long. Trimming took 2 bases from V and 8 from J; bases not matched to a gene: 8. Per the germline V gene, CDR1 is SGDLS and CDR2 is YYNGEE. DNA for the CDR3: TGTGCCAGCAGCGTGGGGACAGGGTCAAGGGATGAGCAGTTCTTC. As protein: CASSVGTGSRDEQFF.

This sequence joins TRBV23-1 and TRBJ2-4, with 8 bases fitting TRBD1. TRBV23-1 falls under the ORF class, with uncertain function. J was trimmed by 3 bases and V by 3 bases; bases with no gene match: 7. The CDR3 totals 16 residues. CDR3 coding DNA: TGCGCCAGCAGTCATCCAGGGGGCCGGGGCAAAAACATTCAGTACTTC. Its protein is CASSHPGGRGKNIQYF.

The rearrangement uses TRBV6-6 and TRBJ2-7; TRBD2 matches 14 bases. J lost 2 bases, V lost 5 bases, and 17 bases had no gene match. In germline, CDR1 is MNHNY, CDR2 SVGAGI (reference sequence). This CDR3 comprises 20 residues. The CDR3 coding sequence is TGTGCCAGCAGTCCCTCCCTGACTAGCGGGAGGGCTCGGAGTCCCTACGAGCAGTACTTC. Translation gives CASSPSLTSGRARSPYEQYF.

This clone was observed a single time. The J gene is TRBJ2-7, the V gene TRBV25-1; 11 nucleotides line up with TRBD2. V gave up 5 bases and J gave up 8 bases; unmatched junction bases: 14. The germline V gene encodes CDR1 MGHDK and CDR2 SYGVNS. This CDR3 comprises 16 residues. The CDR3 DNA is TGTGCCAGCAGTCTAGCGGGAGGCCCGGGTTCGTGGCAGCAGTACTTC. Residues: CASSLAGGPGSWQQYF.

J is TRBJ2-3 and V is TRBV24-1, with D possibly TRBD2 on 6 matching bases. The CDR3 runs to 16 residues. Deletions cut 3 bases from V and 0 bases from J, with 12 bases between. The V gene's germline CDR1 is KGHDR and CDR2 SFDVKD. The CDR3 DNA reads as TGTGCCACCAGTGATCCCGGGACTGATAGCACAGATACGCAGTATTTT. This codes for CATSDPGTDSTDTQYF.

The V gene is TRBV6-5, the J gene TRBJ1-1; D remains unclear. Trimming pared 11 bases from V and 3 bases from J, leaving 19 bases between. CDR3 size: 14 residues. Per germline, CDR1 MNHEY and CDR2 SVGAGI. The CDR3 coding sequence is TGTGCCTCCCAGCGGGTCTTGGCGGACACTGAAGCTTTCTTT. Its protein is CASQRVLADTEAFF.

The chain carries TRBV12-5 and TRBJ1-5; 10 nucleotides line up with TRBD1. The CDR3 runs 14 residues. The J segment lost 7 bases and the V segment lost 1 base, leaving 1 base of the junction unmatched. The V gene's germline CDR1 is LGHNT and CDR2 FRNRAP. CDR3 residues: CASGLGTGGQPQHF. DNA for the CDR3: TGTGCTAGTGGTTTGGGGACAGGGGGACAGCCCCAGCATTTT.

V usage is TRBV2 and J usage is TRBJ1-2; D gene ambiguous. With 2 bases removed from V and 1 base from J, the gap between germline ends came to 5 bases. The CDR3 is 13 residues long. Germline V gene lookup returns CDR1 SNHLY and CDR2 FYNNEI. DNA for the CDR3: TGTGCCAGCAGTGAAACTATTAACTATGGCTACACCTTC. It yields the protein CASSETINYGYTF. Combining the CDR3 with reference TRBV2 and TRBJ1-2 gives the whole variable domain EPEVTQTPSHQVTQMGQEVILRCVPISNHLYFYWYRQILGQKVEFLVSFYNNEISEKSEIFDDQFSVERPDGSNFTLKIRSTKLEDSAMYFCASSETINYGYTFGSGTRLTVV.

This chain joins TRBV18 and TRBJ1-1, with D tentatively TRBD1 (6 bases). In germline, CDR1 is KGHSH, CDR2 LQKENI. The germline V and J ends were trimmed by 3 bases and 5 bases, with 13 bases remaining between them. This CDR3 spans 14 amino acids. CDR3 nucleotide sequence: TGTGCCAGCTCACCGACAGGTGGAGAGACTGAAGCTTTCTTT. The encoded protein is CASSPTGGETEAFF.

This clone has just one count. The V and J genes are TRBV28 and TRBJ2-7; D gene unclear. The CDR3 totals 15 residues. Deletions cut 3 bases from V and 2 bases from J, with 14 bases between. CDR1 is MDHEN, CDR2 SYDVKM, per germline. This CDR3 reads CASSFNSAGPYEQYF. The CDR3 nucleotides are TGTGCCAGCAGTTTTAACTCTGCAGGTCCCTACGAGCAGTACTTC.

The chain employs TRBV28 and TRBJ2-5, with TRBD2 matching 10 bases. The CDR3 covers 17 residues. V was clipped by 3 bases and J by 1 base; unmatched bases: 8. Germline CDR1 and CDR2: MDHEN and SYDVKM. CDR3: CASSFARLAGFQETQYF. Written as DNA, the CDR3 is TGTGCCAGCAGTTTCGCACGACTAGCGGGTTTCCAAGAGACCCAGTACTTC.